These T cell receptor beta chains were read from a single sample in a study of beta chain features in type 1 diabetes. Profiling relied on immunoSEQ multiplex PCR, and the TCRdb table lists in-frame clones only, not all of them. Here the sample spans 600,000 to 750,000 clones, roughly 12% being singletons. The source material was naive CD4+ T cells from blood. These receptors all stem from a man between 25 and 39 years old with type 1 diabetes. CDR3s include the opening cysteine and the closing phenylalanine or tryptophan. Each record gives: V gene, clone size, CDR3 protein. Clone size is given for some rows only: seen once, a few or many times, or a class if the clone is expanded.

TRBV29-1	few	CSPSMGADEQFF
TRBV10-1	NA	CATSGGAMDEQFF
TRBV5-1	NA	CASSPRQGPYNEQFF
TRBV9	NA	CASSPTPVAGSVGEQFF
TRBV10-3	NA	CAISESLNTEAFF
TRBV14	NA	CASSWDIISPLHF
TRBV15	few	CATRANGGATNSPLHF
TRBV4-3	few	CASSAQGRRDNSPLHF
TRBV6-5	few	CASSSSRVAEQYF
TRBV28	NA	CASIGGGLADTQYF
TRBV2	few	CASISTFRGSPLHF
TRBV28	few	CASSARQVQGYTF
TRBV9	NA	CASSVGISNQPQHF
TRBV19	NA	CASSHLGQDIPLHF
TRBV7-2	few	CASSSRAGDTIYF
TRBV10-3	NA	CAISGTTQETQYF
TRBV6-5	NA	CASKTGTSYEQYF
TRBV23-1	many	CASSLHTDTQYF
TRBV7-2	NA	CASSFGPTSYEQYF
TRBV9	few	CASSVDGGGHNEQFF
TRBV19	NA	CASSRRLAGGNTGELFF
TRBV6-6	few	CASSYSGSGAGDTQYF
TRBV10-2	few	CASSGGQGVNTGELFF
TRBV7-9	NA	CASSLLGSSYEQYF
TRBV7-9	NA	CASSLEPGTETQYF
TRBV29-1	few	CSVEGYEKLFF
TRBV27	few	CASSPNRGGSLGGNTIYF
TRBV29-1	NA	CSVAKGQGAANYGYTF
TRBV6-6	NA	CATMGHRESTQYF
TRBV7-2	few	CASSVGLAGYEQYF
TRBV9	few	CASSVDDYPQETQYF
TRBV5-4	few	CASSATDGIQYF
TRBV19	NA	CASSIPGNIKPQHF
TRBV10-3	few	CAISEPSTGGYEQYF
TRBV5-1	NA	CASRTGTPSYEQYF
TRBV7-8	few	CASSTRTSGTSTDTQYF
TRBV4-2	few	CASSRDPLGVNEKLFF
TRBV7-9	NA	CASSLVQERAYEQYF
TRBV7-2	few	CASSLGNLGDTVEQFF
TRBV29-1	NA	CSARQGNQPQHF
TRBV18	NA	CASSPRRGEGYTF
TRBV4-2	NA	CASSQDWGISNEQFF
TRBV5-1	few	CATQRGGGKETQYF
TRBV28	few	CASSSGQGLYEQYF
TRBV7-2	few	CASRWDSATIPYGYTF